This T cell receptor (beta chain) was sequenced in a study of CD8 T cells in ankylosing spondylitis. The CDR3 extends over 17 amino acids. The J segment lost 2 bases and the V segment lost 3 bases, leaving 8 bases of the junction unmatched. TCRdb re-derived calls from the 5' RACE reads in MiXCR, one entry per CDR3 protein. The data contain more than 150,000 distinct CDR3 sequences, 10% to 15% of them singletons. Points from the study as a whole: What appeared characteristic of ankylosing spondylitis blood was a TCR beta motif of about eight highly homologous variants. Disease-linked clones reportedly concentrated significantly in matched ankylosing spondylitis synovial fluid.

Turning to this clonotype: Its matching antigen is unknown.

The chain employs TRBV23-1 and TRBJ2-2, with TRBD1 matching over 8 bases. TRBV23-1 is treated as an ORF (open reading frame) with a function not yet certain. Input material: blood, either unsorted or a sorted T cell fraction (not recorded which). This TCR derives from a male donor with ankylosing spondylitis or in good health (not recorded which). CDR3 coding DNA: TGCGCCAGCAGTCATCCCGGACAGGGACGTAACACCGGGGAGCTGTTTTTT. This sequence encodes CASSHPGQGRNTGELFF.